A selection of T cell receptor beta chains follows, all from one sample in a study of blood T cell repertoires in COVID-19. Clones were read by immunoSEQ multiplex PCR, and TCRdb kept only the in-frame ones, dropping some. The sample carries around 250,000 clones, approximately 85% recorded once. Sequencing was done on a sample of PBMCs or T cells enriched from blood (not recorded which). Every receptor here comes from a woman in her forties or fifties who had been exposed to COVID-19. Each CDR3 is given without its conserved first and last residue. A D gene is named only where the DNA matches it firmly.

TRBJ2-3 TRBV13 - ASSLDRASNTQY
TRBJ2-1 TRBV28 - ASTLTGANEQF
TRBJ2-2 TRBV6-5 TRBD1 ASSYEGALGGELF
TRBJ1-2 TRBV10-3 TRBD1 AATGGWGYT
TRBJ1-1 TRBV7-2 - ASSLVQGAEAF
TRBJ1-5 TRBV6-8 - ASNKNKPQH
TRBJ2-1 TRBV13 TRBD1 ASSSTWTGINEQF
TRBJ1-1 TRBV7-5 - ARSNIGQGETEAF
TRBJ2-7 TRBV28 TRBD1 ASSPVDRDNEQY
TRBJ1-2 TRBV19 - ASSQEGQGNGYT
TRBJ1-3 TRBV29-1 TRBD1 SAHRGPNTIY
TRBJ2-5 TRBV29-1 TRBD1 SVLTGGYQETQY
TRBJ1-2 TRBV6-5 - ASSYSRRNSNYGYT
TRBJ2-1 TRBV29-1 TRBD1 TGTGGYNEQF
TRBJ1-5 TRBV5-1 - ASSLGTGRNQPQH
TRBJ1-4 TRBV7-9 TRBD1 ASSSGQGFNEKLF
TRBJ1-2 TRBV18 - ASSLLPEGGYGYT
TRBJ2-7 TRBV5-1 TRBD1 ASKGQGSRGEQY
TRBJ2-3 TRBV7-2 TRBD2 ASSLRAGGNPSTDTQY
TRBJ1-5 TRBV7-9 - ASSFRGQPQH
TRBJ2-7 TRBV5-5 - ASSLLPGGYEQY
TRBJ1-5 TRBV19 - ASSRTVNSNQPQH